This paragraph reports one TCR beta chain. What this receptor recognizes is not known. Base qualities are missing; no much larger clone stands one base away. The sample is drawn from a study of control samples from healthy donors and cancer patients (dated by TCRdb to the early 2020s). Inclusive of the bounding cysteine and phenylalanine, the CDR3 is 15 residues long. The CDR3 DNA has 45 bases and is translated from base 1. Per the germline V gene, SGHRS is the CDR1 and YFSETQ is the CDR2. V lost 2 bases and J lost 7 bases, and the count of bases not matched to a germline gene is 7. The library was made by the immunoSEQ multiplex PCR assay. TCRdb holds this immuneACCESS table with in-frame rearrangements only. Some clones are missing; in checked studies, unresolved V genes explain under half, and the rest has no known cause. A total of approximately 120,000 clones appear in this sample, roughly 89% of them only once. The ten largest clones add up to 17% of the sample.

The chain was built from TRBV5-1 and TRBJ2-4, with 9 bases in between that match TRBD1. The receptor comes from a woman between 45 and 65 years old in good health. The sample comprised blood. The DNA is as follows: TGCGCCAGCAGCTTCGAAGGACAGGGGAGGAACATTCAGTACTTC. The resulting protein is CASSFEGQGRNIQYF.